These T cell receptor beta chains were read from a single sample in a study of Ad26.COV2.S vaccination and SARS-CoV-2 variants. Sequencing used immunoSEQ multiplex PCR; TCRdb keeps in-frame clones, though not all of them. The sample holds more than 400,000 clones, approximately 92% seen once. The sequencing used peripheral blood, collected in a trial of Ad26.COV2.S vaccine versus placebo. These receptors came from a person aged 18 to 59 who received the Ad26.COV2.S COVID-19 vaccine or a placebo. Each CDR3 is given with its conserved first and last residue. The D gene is left open where the match is weak. Only part of the rows carry a size: once, few, many, or a class if the clone is expanded.

clone_size j_call d_call v_call cdr3_nt cdr3_aa
NA TRBJ2-5 NA TRBV3-1/TRBV3-2 TGTGCCAGCAGCCAAGACTATGGACAGACCCAAGAGACCCAGTACTTC CASSQDYGQTQETQYF
NA TRBJ1-3 NA TRBV20-1 TGCAGTGCTCGAGCTGGAAACACCATATATTTT CSARAGNTIYF
NA TRBJ2-1 TRBD2 TRBV2 TGTGCTAGCATTCTACTAGCGGGGGGGCCTACCAGCTCCTACAATGAGCAGTTCTTC CASILLAGGPTSSYNEQFF
NA TRBJ1-1 NA TRBV7-2 TGTGCCAGCAGCTTAGCTTGGGTATCTGAAGCTTTCTTT CASSLAWVSEAFF
NA TRBJ1-2 TRBD1 TRBV27 TGTGCCAGCAGTTTATCCACGCGGACAGGGGCAAGTTTGTATGGCTACACCTTC CASSLSTRTGASLYGYTF
few TRBJ1-1 NA TRBV27 TGTGCCAGCAGTGGGACACAGGGTTGGGACACTGAAGCTTTCTTT CASSGTQGWDTEAFF
NA TRBJ1-1 TRBD1 TRBV30 TGTGCCTGGAGGGACAGGGCGCAAGCTTTCTTT CAWRDRAQAFF
NA TRBJ1-1 NA TRBV6-2/TRBV6-3 TGTGCCAGCAGTTACCGAACAGGCTCCCTTGAAGCTTTCTTT CASSYRTGSLEAFF
NA TRBJ2-2 NA TRBV19 TGTGCCAGTAGTATCCATCACGGGGAGCTGTTTTTT CASSIHHGELFF
NA TRBJ1-1 NA TRBV19 TGTGCCAGTACCTTATGGCAGGGGATGAACACTGAAGCTTTCTTT CASTLWQGMNTEAFF
NA TRBJ1-2 TRBD1 TRBV6-4 TGTGCCAGCCCCACGATGCCGGGACAGGGGCGCTCACACACCTTC CASPTMPGQGRSHTF
NA TRBJ2-5 TRBD2 TRBV4-1 TGCGCCAGCAGCCGGGGGACTATTGGAGGGATTGAGACCCAGTACTTC CASSRGTIGGIETQYF
NA TRBJ2-3 NA TRBV30 TGTGCCTGCTCAGCGGGCCCCCGGCCCTATTTT CACSAGPRPYF
NA TRBJ2-3 NA TRBV12-3/TRBV12-4 TGTGCCAGCAGTGAACTAGCCGATACGCAGTATTTT CASSELADTQYF
NA TRBJ2-7 TRBD2 TRBV13 TGTGCCAGCAGCTTTCTTCTAGCGGGGACTTACGAGCAGTACTTC CASSFLLAGTYEQYF
NA TRBJ2-7 NA TRBV30 TGTGCCTGGAGTGTATGGCAGGGAACCCGATCCTACGAGCAGTACTTC CAWSVWQGTRSYEQYF
NA TRBJ1-2 TRBD1 TRBV9 TGTGCCAGCAGCATAGACCAGGGGGCGTGGGGCTACACCTTC CASSIDQGAWGYTF
NA TRBJ2-3 TRBD2 TRBV11-2 TGTGCCAGCAGCTCCAGTCGTTTAGTAGCGGGGTGGACAGATACGCAGTATTTT CASSSSRLVAGWTDTQYF
once TRBJ2-3 NA TRBV5-1 TGCGCCAGCAGGTTAGATCTAGGCACAGATACGCAGTATTTT CASRLDLGTDTQYF
NA TRBJ1-1 NA TRBV29-1 TGCAGCGTTGAGGGGACATTTATGAACACTGAAGCTTTCTTT CSVEGTFMNTEAFF
NA TRBJ2-2 NA TRBV29-1 TGCAGCGTTGAACCGGCGTCGAACACCGGGGAGCTGTTTTTT CSVEPASNTGELFF
NA TRBJ2-1 TRBD2 TRBV7-8 TGTGCCAGCAGCTTGTCTAGCGGGGGGCCTAAGCTTTACAATGAGCAGTTCTTC CASSLSSGGPKLYNEQFF
NA TRBJ2-1 NA TRBV2 TGTGCCAGCAGTGGAGTAACTGAGCAGTTCTTC CASSGVTEQFF
NA TRBJ2-1 NA TRBV21-1 TGTGCCAGCAGCAAAGGGAAAATCTGGGTCGTGAGGCGGGGGAGCAATGAGCAGTTCTTC CASSKGKIWVVRRGSNEQFF
once TRBJ2-3 NA TRBV9 TGTGCCAGCAGCCGAAGCCACACGCAGTATTTT CASSRSHTQYF
NA TRBJ2-7 NA TRBV10-2 TGCGCCAGCAGTGATCTCCTCCAAACACAGAGCTCCTACGAGCAGTACTTC CASSDLLQTQSSYEQYF